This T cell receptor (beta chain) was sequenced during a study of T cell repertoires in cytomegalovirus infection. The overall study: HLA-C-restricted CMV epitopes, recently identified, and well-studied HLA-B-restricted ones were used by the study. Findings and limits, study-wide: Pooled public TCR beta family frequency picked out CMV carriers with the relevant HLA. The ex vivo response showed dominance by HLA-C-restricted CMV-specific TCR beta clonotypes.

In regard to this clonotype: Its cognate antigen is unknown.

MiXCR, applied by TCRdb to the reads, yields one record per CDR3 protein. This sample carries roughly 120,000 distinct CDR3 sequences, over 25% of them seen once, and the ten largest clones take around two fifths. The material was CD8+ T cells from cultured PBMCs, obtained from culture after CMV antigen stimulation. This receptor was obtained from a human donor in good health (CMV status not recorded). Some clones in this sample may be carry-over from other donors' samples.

The CDR3: CASSSRTGAYGELFF. CDR3 coding DNA: TGTGCCAGCAGCTCCCGGACAGGAGCGTACGGGGAGCTGTTTTTT. This chain joins TRBV7-6 and TRBJ2-2; 7 bases are a match to TRBD1. Germline V gene data show CDR1 as SGHVS and CDR2 as FNYEAQ. Trimming removed 4 bases from V and 7 bases from J; junction bases left unmatched: 9. This CDR3 has 15 residues.